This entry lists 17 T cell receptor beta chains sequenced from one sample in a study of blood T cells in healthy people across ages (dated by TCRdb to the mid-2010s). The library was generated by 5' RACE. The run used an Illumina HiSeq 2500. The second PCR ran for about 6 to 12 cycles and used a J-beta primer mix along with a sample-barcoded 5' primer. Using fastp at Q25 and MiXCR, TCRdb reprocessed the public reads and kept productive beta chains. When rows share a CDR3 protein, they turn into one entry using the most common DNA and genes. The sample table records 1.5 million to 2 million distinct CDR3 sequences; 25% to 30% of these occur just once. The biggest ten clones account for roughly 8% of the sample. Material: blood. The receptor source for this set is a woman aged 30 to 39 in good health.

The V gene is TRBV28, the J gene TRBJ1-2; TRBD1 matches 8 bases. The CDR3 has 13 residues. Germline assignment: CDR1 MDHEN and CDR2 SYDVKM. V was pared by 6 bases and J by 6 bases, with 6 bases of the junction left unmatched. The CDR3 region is CASRLTGVDGYTF. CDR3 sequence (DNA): TGTGCCAGCAGGTTGACAGGGGTGGATGGCTACACCTTC.

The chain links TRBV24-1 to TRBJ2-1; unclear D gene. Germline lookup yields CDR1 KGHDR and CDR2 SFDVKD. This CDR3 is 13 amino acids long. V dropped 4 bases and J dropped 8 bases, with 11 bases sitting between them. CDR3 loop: CATSDPSVYEQFF. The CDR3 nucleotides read TGTGCCACCAGTGACCCGTCGGTATATGAGCAGTTCTTC.

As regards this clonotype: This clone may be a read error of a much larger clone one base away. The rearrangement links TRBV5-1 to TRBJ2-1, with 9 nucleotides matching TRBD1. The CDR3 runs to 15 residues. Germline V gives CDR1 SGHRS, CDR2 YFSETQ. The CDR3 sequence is CASSSDRGAYNEHFF. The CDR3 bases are TGCGCCAGCAGTTCGGACAGGGGAGCCTACAATGAGCATTTCTTC. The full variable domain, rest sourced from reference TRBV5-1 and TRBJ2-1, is KAGVTQTPRYLIKTRGQQVTLSCSPISGHRSVSWYQQTPGQGLQFLFEYFSETQRNKGNFPGRFSGRQFSNSRSEMNVSTLELGDSALYLCASSSDRGAYNEHFFGPGTRLTVL.

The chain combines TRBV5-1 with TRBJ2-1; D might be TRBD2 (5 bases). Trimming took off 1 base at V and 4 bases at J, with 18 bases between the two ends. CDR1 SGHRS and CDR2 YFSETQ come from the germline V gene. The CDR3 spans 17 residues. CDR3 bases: TGCGCCAGCAGCTTGCCCAGGTCCAGCGGTGGGTACAATGAGCAGTTCTTC. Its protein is CASSLPRSSGGYNEQFF. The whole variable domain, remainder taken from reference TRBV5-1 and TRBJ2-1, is KAGVTQTPRYLIKTRGQQVTLSCSPISGHRSVSWYQQTPGQGLQFLFEYFSETQRNKGNFPGRFSGRQFSNSRSEMNVSTLELGDSALYLCASSLPRSSGGYNEQFFGPGTRLTVL.

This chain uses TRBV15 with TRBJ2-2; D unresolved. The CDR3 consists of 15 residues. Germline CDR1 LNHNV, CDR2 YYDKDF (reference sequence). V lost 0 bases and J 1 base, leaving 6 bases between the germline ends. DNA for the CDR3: TGTGCCACCAGCAGAGATCGCCAGAACACCGGGGAGCTGTTTTTT. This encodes CATSRDRQNTGELFF.

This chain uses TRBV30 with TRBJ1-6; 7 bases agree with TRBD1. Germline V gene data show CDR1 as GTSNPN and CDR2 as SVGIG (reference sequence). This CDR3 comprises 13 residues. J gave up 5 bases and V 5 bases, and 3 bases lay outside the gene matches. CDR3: CAWGDSNNSPLHF. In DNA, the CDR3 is TGTGCCTGGGGGGACAGCAATAATTCACCCCTCCACTTT. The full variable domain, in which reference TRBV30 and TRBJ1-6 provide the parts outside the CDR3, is SQTIHQWPATLVQPVGSPLSLECTVEGTSNPNLYWYRQAAGRGLQLLFYSVGIGQISSEVPQNLSASRPQDRQFILSSKKLLLSDSGFYLCAWGDSNNSPLHFGNGTRLTVT.

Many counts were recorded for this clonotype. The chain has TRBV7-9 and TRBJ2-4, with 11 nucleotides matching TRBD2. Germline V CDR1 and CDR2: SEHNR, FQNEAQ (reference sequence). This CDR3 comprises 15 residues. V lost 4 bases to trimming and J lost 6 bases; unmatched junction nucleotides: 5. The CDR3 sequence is CASSSNSGRGNIQYF. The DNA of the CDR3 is TGTGCCAGCAGCTCAAATAGCGGGAGGGGAAACATTCAGTACTTC.

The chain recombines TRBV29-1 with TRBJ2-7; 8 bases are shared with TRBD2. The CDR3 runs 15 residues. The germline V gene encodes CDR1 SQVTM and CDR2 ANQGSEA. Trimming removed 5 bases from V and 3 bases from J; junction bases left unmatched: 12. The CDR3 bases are TGCAGCGTTTGGGGCAAGAACGGGAGGGACTACGAGCAGTACTTC. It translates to CSVWGKNGRDYEQYF.

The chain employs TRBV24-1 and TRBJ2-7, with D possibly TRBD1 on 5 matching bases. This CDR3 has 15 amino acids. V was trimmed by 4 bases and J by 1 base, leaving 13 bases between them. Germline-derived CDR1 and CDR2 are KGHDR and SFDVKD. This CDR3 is CATSDPDRASYEQYF. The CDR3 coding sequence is TGTGCCACCAGTGACCCCGACAGAGCTTCCTACGAGCAGTACTTC.

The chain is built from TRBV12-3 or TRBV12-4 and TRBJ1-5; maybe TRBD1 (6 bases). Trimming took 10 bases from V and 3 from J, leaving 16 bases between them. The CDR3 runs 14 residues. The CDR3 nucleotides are TGTGCCATCTCGACGGGGGGGCTCAATCAGCCCCAGCATTTT. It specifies CAISTGGLNQPQHF.

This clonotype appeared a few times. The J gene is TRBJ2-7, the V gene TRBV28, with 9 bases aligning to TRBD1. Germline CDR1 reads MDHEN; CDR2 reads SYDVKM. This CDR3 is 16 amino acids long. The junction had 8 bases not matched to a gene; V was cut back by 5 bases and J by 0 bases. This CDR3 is CASSPKGQGSSYEQYF. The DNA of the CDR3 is TGTGCCAGCAGTCCCAAAGGACAGGGGAGCTCCTACGAGCAGTACTTC.

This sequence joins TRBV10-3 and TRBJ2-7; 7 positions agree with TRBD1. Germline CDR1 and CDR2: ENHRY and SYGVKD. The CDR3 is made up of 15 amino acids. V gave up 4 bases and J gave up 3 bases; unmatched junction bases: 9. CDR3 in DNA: TGTGCCATCAGTGCAGGGACAGAGAACTACTACGAGCAGTACTTC. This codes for CAISAGTENYYEQYF.

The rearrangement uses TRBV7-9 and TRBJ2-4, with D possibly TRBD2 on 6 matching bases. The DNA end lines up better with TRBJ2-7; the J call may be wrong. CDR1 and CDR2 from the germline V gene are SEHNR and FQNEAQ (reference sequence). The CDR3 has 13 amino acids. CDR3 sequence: CASSPPWEDEQYF. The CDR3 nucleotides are TGTGCCAGCAGCCCACCGTGGGAGGACGAGCAGTACTTC.

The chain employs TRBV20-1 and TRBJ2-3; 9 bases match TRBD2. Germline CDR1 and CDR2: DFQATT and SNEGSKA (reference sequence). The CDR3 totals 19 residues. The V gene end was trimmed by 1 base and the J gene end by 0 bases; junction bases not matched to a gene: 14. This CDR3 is CSARVYAAGGPISTDTQYF. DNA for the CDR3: TGCAGTGCTAGAGTCTACGCGGCGGGGGGGCCCATCAGCACAGATACGCAGTATTTT.

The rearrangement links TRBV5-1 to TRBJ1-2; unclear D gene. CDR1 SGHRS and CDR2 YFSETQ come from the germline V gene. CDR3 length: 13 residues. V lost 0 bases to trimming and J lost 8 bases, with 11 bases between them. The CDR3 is CASSLVPGMGYTF. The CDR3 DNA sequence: TGCGCCAGCAGCTTGGTTCCCGGTATGGGCTACACCTTC.

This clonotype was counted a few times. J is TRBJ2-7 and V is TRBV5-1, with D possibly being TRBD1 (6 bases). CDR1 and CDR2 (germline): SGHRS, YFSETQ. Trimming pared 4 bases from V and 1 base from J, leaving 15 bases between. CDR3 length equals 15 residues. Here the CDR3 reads CASSGTGTPSYEQYF. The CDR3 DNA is TGCGCCAGCAGCGGAACCGGGACACCTTCCTACGAGCAGTACTTC.

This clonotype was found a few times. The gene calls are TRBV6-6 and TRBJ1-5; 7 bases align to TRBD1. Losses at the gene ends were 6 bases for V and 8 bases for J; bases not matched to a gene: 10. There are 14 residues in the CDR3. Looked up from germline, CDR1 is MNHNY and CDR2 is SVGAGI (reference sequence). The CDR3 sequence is CASRGWDSDEPQHF. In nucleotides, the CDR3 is TGTGCCAGCAGGGGTTGGGACAGCGATGAGCCCCAGCATTTT.